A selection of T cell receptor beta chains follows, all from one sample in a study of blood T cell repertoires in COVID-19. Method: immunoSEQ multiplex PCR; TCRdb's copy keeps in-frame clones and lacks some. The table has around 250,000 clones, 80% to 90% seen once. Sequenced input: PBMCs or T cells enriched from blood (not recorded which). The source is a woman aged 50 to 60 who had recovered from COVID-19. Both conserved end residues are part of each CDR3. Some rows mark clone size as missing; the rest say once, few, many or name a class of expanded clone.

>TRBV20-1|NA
CSASGAHFVQHTEAFF
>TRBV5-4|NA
CASSLGGSGTDTQYF
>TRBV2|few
CASTGTDYGYTF
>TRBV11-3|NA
CASSLTSGNEQFF
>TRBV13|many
CASRFTGGASEKLFF
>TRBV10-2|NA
CASSDRGYARDEQFF
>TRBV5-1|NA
CASSFGTGVDQPQHF
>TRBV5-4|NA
CASSRGGGVDTEAFF
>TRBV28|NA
CASSLRGSGEHTGELFF
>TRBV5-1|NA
CASSPLTGFGYTF
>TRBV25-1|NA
CASSPKRGGSSYEQYF
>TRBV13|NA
CASSPFGLAGGSYGQFF
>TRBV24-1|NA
CATSEGSGGSYEQYF
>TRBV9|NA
CASSPRPEAGGEQYF
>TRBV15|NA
CATSRDRYGNTIYF
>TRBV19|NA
CASSILRDTGELFF
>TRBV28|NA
CASSSLGTREEFRDTQYF
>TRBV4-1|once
CASSPRDSQSTDTQYF
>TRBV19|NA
CASSGAPGTEAFF
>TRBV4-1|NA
CASSQEERETSAYNEQFF
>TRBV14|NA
CASSHPIGSYEQYF
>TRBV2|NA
CASSGSGSQYF
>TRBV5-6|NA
CASTLGQGNQPQHF
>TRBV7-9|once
CASSSRTSGGNYEQYF
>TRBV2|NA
CASKGQLDQPQHF
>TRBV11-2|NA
CASSQRTRLAETQYF
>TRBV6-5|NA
CASSPVPHGSQPQHF
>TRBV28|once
CASSSDREADTEAFF
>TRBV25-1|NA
CASTVAGGPWEQFF
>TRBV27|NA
CASSWGRAADTQYF
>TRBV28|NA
CASSSDGKGETQYF
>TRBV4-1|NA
CASSQRGGETQYF
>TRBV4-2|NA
CASSQDPGLAGVASYEQYF
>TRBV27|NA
CASSLYSGMEGSYNEQFF
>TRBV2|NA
CASAGYTEAFF
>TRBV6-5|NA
CASSRTGTYEQYF
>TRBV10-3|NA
CAIRQGGETQYF
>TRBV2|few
CASSNPFGRNEQYF
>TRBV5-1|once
CASSLKAPGEQFF
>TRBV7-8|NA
CASSQTRAEQYF